The clone carrying this T cell receptor beta chain appeared many times. What it recognizes is unknown. The CDR3 has 13 residues. V shed 6 bases and J shed 2 bases, with 10 bases lying between them. From germline, CDR1 is MNHNS and CDR2 SASEGT. Each CDR3 protein is one row after TCRdb ran MiXCR on the 5' RACE reads. The sample has a few hundred thousand distinct CDR3 sequences; around 30% are singletons. These data come from a study of identical twins' blood T cells. Study-wide background: Around 12 libraries, six alpha and six beta, gave around 48 million reads.

General study results and limits: Twins reportedly had markedly more similar V usage than unrelated donors, even among out-of-frame TCRbeta clonotypes. Shared CDR3 clonotype counts between two donors mainly tracked the product of their cloneset sizes, twins included. Abundant TCRbeta CDR3s overlapped more between twins than with unrelated donors.

The genes are TRBV6-1 and TRBJ1-2, with D unresolved. The source is a woman between 18 and 50 years old in good health. Sequenced: PBMCs. The CDR3 nucleotides are TGTGCCAGCAGCGATCGGGTAAACTATGGCTACACCTTC. Its protein product is CASSDRVNYGYTF.